This T cell receptor beta chain came from a study of T cells in Graves' hyperthyroidism and ophthalmopathy. Germline V gene lookup returns CDR1 MRHNA and CDR2 SNTAGT. The CDR3 is made up of 15 amino acids. Trimming pared 3 bases from V and 4 bases from J, leaving 10 bases between. It was RNA transcripts that yielded the amplified TCR beta CDR3 regions. Researchers ran a first-round RT-PCR on the TCR CDR3 using the HTBI primer set. In TCRdb, the multiplex PCR reads were re-called with MiXCR into one record per CDR3 protein. The sample consists of about 24,000 distinct CDR3 sequences, around 50% of them appearing once.

Sequencing was done on a sample of blood. This receptor was taken from a woman in her forties with Graves' hyperthyroidism that later progressed to Graves' ophthalmopathy. The chain is built from TRBV6-4 and TRBJ2-6; the D gene could be TRBD1 or TRBD2 (5 bases each). CDR3 protein: CASSEGDAGANVLTF. The CDR3, as DNA: TGTGCCAGCAGTGAAGGGGACGCCGGGGCCAACGTCCTGACTTTC.